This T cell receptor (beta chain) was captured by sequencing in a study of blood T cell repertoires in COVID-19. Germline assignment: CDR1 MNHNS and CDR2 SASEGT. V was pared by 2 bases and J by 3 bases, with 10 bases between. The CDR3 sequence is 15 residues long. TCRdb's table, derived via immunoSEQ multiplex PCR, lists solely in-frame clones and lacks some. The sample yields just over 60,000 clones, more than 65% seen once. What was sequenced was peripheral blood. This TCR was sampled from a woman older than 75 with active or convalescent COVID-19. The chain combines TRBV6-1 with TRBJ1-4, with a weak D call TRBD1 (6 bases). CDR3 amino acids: CASSETRGPNEKLFF. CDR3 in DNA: TGTGCCAGCAGTGAAACCAGGGGCCCTAATGAAAAACTGTTTTTT.